One sample yielded the 4 T cell receptor beta chains listed below, sequenced in a study of CD8 T cells in ankylosing spondylitis. In TCRdb, the 5' RACE reads were re-called with MiXCR into one record per CDR3 protein. The sample lists 120,000 to 150,000 distinct CDR3 sequences, 7% to 10% occurring once. Sequencing used synovial fluid, either unsorted or a sorted T cell fraction (not recorded which). The receptor source for this set is a male donor with ankylosing spondylitis.

This clonotype was recorded many times. This chain links TRBV9 with TRBJ1-2, with a tentative D call TRBD1 (5 bases). V was trimmed by 4 bases and J by 0 bases, leaving 13 bases between them. The CDR3 spans 15 residues. Per germline, CDR1 SGDLS and CDR2 YYNGEE. The CDR3 sequence: CASSKGVGTNYGYTF. CDR3 nucleotides: TGTGCCAGCAGCAAAGGGGTTGGAACTAACTATGGCTACACCTTC.

This clonotype was observed many times. As DNA, the CDR3 is TGTGCCAGCAGCCAAGCTTTCTCGGGCGGGAGTCGGTGGGAGACCCAGTACTTC. It yields the protein CASSQAFSGGSRWETQYF. The rearrangement uses TRBV3-1 and TRBJ2-5; the match to TRBD2 covers 7 bases. The junction had 16 bases not matched to a gene; V was cut back by 1 base and J by 5 bases. This CDR3 spans 18 amino acids. Germline V CDR1 and CDR2: LGHDT, YNNKEL (reference sequence).

This clonotype was seen a few times. The gene calls are TRBV5-1 and TRBJ2-5, with D maybe TRBD1 (6 bases). From germline, CDR1 is SGHRS and CDR2 YFSETQ. CDR3 length equals 16 residues. Trimming shortened V by 5 bases and J by 9 bases, and 26 bases separated the two germline ends. The CDR3 region has the DNA TGCGCCAGCAGTTCCCTGGCTACAGGGTCGGTTGGGGCCCAGTACTTC. Protein sequence: CASSSLATGSVGAQYF.

This clonotype was observed at least ten times. The chain employs TRBV5-1 and TRBJ2-3; D remains ambiguous. CDR1 and CDR2 from the germline V gene are SGHRS and YFSETQ. V dropped 0 bases and J dropped 5 bases, with 7 bases sitting between them. This CDR3 has 13 residues. The DNA of the CDR3 is TGCGCCAGCAGCTTGGAGGGTGTAGATACGCAGTATTTT. Its translation: CASSLEGVDTQYF.